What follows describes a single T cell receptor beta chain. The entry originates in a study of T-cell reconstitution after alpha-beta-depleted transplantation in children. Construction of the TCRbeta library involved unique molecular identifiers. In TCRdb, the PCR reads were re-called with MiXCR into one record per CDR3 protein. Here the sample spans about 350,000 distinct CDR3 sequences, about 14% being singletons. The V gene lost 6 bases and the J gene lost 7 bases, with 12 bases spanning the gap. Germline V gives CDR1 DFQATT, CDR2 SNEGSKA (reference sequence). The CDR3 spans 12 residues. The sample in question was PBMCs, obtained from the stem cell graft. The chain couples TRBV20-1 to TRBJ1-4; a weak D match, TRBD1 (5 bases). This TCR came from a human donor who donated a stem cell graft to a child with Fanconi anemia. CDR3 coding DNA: TGCAGTGCCATCCGGGGGATTGAAAAACTGTTTTTT. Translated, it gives CSAIRGIEKLFF.